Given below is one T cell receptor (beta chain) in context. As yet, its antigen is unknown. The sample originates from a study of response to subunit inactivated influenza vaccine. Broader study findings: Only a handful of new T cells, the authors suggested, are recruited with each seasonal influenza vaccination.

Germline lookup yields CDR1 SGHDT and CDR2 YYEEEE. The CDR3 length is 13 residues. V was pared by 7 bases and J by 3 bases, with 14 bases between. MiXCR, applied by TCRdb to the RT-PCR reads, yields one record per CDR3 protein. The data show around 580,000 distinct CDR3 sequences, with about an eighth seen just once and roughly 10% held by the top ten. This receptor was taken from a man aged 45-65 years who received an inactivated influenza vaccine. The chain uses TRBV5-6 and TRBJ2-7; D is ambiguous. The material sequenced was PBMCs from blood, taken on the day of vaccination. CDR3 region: CASGDGRVYEQYF. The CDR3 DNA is TGTGCCAGCGGTGACGGACGGGTCTACGAGCAGTACTTC.